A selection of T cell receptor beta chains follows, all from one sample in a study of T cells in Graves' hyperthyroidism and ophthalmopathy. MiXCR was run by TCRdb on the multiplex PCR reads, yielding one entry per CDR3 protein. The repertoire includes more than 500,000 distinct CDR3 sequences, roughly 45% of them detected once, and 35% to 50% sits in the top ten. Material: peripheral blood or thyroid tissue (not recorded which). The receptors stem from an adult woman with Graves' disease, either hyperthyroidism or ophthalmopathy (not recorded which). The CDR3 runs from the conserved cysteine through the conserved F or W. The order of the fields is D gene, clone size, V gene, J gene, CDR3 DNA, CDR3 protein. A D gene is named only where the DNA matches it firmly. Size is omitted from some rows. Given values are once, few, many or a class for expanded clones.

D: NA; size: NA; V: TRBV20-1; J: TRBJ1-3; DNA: TGCAGTGCTCTGGACCACTCTGGAAACACCATATATTTT; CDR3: CSALDHSGNTIYF
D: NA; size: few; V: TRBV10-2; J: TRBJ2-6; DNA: TGCGCCAGCAGTACAGGGACAGGGGCCAACGTCCTGACTTTC; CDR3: CASSTGTGANVLTF
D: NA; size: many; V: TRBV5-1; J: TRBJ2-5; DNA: TGCGCCAGCAGCTTGAATTTTCGCGAGACCCAGTACTTC; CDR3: CASSLNFRETQYF
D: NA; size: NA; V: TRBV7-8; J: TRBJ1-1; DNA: TGTGCCAGCAGCTTAGAGTGGAGTGAGACTGAAGCTTTCTTT; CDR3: CASSLEWSETEAFF
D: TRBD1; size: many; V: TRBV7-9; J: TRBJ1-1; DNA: TGTGCCAGCAGCTTGGGACAGGGGATCACTGAAGCTTTCTTT; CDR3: CASSLGQGITEAFF
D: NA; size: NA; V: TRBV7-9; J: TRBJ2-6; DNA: TGTGCCAGCAGCTTAGCTCCAAGGCAAAGGGAAACTGGGGCCAACGTCCTGACTTTC; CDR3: CASSLAPRQRETGANVLTF
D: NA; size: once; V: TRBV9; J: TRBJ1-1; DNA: TGTGCCAGCGGCGTAGGTGAGGGGCTGAACACTGAAGCTTTCTTT; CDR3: CASGVGEGLNTEAFF
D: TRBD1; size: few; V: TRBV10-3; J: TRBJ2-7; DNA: TGTGCCATCAGGGGACAGGGGAGCTCCTACGAGCAGTACTTC; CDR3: CAIRGQGSSYEQYF
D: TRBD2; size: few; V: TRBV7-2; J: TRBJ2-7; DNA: TGTGCCAGCAGTTACCCTCCGGGACTAGCAAATTACGAGCAGTACTTC; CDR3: CASSYPPGLANYEQYF
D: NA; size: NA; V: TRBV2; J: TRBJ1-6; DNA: TGTGCCAGAAGCTCCTATAATTCACCCCTCCACTTT; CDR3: CARSSYNSPLHF
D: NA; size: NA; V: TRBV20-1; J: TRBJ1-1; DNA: TGCAGTGCCACTAGCGGGAGCACGGCTTTCTTT; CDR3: CSATSGSTAFF
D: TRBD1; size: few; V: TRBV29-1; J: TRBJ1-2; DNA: TGCAGCGTTGGAGTCGGACAGGGGGCCAATTATGGCTACACCTTC; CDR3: CSVGVGQGANYGYTF
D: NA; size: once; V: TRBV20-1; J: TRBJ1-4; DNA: TGCAGTGCTGTAGGGTACGAGGGAGGTGAAAAACTGTTTTTT; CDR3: CSAVGYEGGEKLFF
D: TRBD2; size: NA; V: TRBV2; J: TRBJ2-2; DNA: TGTGCCAGCAGGGGACTAGCGGGAGGCGGGGAGCTGTTTTTT; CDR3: CASRGLAGGGELFF
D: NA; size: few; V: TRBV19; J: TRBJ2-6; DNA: TGTGCCAGTAGTATTAGGACTGGGGCCAACGTCCTGACTTTC; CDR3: CASSIRTGANVLTF
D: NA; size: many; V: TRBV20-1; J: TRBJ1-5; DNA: TGCAGTGCTAGAGATTTTAGGTTTCTGGAGAGCAATCAGCCCCAGCATTTT; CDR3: CSARDFRFLESNQPQHF
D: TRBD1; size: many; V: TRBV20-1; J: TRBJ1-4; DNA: TGCAGTGCTAAACAGGGGGCGGATGAAAAACTGTTTTTT; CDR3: CSAKQGADEKLFF
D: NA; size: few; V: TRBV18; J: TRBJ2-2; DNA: TGTGCCAGCTCACCACCGAACGGGGAGCTGTTTTTT; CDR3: CASSPPNGELFF
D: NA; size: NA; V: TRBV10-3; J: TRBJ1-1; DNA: TGTGCCATCAGTGAGTCTAGGGGTAGCACTGAAGCTTTCTTT; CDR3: CAISESRGSTEAFF
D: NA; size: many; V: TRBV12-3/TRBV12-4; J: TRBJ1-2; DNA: TGTGCCAGCAGCTGGGACGGAGCTAACTATGGCTACACCTTC; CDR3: CASSWDGANYGYTF
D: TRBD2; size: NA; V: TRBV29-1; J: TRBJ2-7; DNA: TGCAGCGTTGCCGGAGGAGCGGGAGGGCCATACGAGCAGTACTTC; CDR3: CSVAGGAGGPYEQYF
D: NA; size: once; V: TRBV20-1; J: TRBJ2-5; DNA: TGCAGTGCTGCCCCCGGGACTGCACTAGAGACCCAGTACTTC; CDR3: CSAAPGTALETQYF
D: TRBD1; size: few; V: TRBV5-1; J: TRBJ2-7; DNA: TGCGCCAGCAGCCAACAACAGGGGATCGGCGAGCAGTACTTC; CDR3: CASSQQQGIGEQYF
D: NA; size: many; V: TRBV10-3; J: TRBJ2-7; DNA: TGTGCCATCAGTGAGTCGGGGACTGTCTTTTACGAGCAGTACTTC; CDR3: CAISESGTVFYEQYF
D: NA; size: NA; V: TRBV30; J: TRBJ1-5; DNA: TGTGCCTGGAGTGTGCCGGGGTCGGGAAATCAGCCCCAGCATTTT; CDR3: CAWSVPGSGNQPQHF
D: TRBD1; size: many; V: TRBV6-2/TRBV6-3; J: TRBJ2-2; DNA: TGTGCCAGCAGGGCGACAGGGCCGACCGGGGAGCTGTTTTTT; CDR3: CASRATGPTGELFF
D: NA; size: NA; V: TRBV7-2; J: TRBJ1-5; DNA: TGTGCCAGCAGCTTCTACTTGGATCAGGGAGGGCAGCCCCAGCATTTT; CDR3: CASSFYLDQGGQPQHF
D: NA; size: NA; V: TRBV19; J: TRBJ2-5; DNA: TGTGCCAGTAGTACCCAGCGAGCGGAGACCCAGTACTTC; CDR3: CASSTQRAETQYF
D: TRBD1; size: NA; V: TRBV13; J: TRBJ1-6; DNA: TGTGCCAGCAGTTTGACAGGGTCTATCCTCCACTTT; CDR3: CASSLTGSILHF